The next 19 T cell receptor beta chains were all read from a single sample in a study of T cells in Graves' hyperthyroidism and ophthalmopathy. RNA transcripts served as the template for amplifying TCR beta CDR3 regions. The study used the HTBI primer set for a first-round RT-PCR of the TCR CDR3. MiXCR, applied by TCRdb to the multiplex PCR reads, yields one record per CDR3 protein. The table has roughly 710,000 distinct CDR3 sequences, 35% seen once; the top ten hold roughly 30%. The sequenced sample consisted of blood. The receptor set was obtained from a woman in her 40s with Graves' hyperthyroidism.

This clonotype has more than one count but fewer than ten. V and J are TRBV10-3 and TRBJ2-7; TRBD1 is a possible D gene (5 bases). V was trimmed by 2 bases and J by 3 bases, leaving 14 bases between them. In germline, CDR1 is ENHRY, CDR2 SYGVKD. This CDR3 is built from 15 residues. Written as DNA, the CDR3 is TGTGCCATCAGTGAGCACCCAGGGATTGACTACGAGCAGTACTTC. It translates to CAISEHPGIDYEQYF.

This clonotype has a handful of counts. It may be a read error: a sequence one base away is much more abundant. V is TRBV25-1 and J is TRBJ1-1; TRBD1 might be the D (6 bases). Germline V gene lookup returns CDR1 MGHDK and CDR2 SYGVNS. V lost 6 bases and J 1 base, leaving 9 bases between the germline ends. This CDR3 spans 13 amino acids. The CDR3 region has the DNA TGTGCCAGCAGGGGGGCTAGGAACACTGAAGCTTTCTTT. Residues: CASRGARNTEAFF.

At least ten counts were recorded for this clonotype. CDR3 residues: CASSRRREAFF. In nucleotides, the CDR3 is TGTGCCAGCAGCCGCCGCCGAGAAGCTTTCTTT. The chain employs TRBV7-2 and TRBJ1-1; D is ambiguous. V was shortened by 5 bases and J by 8 bases, with 9 bases between the two germline ends. This CDR3 contains 11 residues. Germline V CDR1 and CDR2: SGHTA, FQGNSA.

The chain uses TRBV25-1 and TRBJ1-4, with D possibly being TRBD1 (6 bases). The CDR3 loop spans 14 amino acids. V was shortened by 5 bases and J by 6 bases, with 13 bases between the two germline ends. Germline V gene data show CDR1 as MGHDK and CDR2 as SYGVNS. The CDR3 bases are TGTGCCAGCAGTTTGGGGGGCGCGGATGAAAAACTGTTTTTT. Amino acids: CASSLGGADEKLFF.

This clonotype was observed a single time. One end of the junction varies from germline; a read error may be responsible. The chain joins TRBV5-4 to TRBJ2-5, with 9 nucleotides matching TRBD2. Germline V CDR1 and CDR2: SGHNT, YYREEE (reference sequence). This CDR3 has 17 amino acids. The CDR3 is CAGSPGAGGLHIETQYF. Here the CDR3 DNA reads TGTGCCGGCAGCCCGGGCGCGGGGGGGCTGCATATCGAGACCCAGTACTTC.

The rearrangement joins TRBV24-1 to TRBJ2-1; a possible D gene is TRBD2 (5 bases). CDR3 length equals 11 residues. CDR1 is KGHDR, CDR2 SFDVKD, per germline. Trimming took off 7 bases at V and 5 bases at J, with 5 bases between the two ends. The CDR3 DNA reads TGTGCCACCAGCGGGGACAATGAGCAGTTCTTC. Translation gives CATSGDNEQFF.

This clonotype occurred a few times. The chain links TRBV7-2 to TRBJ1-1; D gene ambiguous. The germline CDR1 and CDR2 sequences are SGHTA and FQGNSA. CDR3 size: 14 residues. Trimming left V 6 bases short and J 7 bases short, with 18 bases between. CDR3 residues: CASSDTLGGIEAFF. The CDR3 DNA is TGTGCCAGCAGTGATACGCTGGGAGGAATTGAAGCTTTCTTT.

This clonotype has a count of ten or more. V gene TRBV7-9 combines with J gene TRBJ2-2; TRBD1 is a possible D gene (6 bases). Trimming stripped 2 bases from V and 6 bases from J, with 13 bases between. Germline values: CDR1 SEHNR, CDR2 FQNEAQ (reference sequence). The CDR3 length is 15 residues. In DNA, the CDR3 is TGTGCCAGCAGCTTATTCTCACAGGGCGCCGGGGAGCTGTTTTTT. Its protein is CASSLFSQGAGELFF.

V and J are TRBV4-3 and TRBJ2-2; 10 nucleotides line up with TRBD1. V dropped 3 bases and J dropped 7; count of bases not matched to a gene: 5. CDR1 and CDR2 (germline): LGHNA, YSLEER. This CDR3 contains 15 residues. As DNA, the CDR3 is TGCGCCAGCAGCCAGGGACAGGGGTGGAACGGGGAGCTGTTTTTT. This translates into CASSQGQGWNGELFF.

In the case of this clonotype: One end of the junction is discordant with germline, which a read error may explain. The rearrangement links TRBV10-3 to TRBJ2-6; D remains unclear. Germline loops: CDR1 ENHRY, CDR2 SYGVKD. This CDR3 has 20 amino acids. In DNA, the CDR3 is TGTGCCAGCAGTGTACGGCCTACCCAGGTTATCCCCTCTGGGGCCAACGTCCTGACTTTC. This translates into CASSVRPTQVIPSGANVLTF.

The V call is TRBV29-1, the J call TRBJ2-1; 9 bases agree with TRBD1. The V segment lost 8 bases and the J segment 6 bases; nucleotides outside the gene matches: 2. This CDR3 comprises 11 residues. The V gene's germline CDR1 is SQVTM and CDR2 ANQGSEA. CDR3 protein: CSTTGGNEQFF. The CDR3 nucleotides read TGCAGCACGACAGGGGGCAATGAGCAGTTCTTC.

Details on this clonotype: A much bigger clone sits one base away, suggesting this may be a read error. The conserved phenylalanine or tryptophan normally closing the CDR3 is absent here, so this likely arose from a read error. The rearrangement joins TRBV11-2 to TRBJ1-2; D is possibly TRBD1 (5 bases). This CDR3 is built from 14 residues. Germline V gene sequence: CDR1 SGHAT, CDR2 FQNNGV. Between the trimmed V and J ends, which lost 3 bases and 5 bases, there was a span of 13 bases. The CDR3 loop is CASSLTDYLYGYTL. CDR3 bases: TGTGCCAGCAGCTTGACAGACTACCTTTATGGCTACACCCTC.

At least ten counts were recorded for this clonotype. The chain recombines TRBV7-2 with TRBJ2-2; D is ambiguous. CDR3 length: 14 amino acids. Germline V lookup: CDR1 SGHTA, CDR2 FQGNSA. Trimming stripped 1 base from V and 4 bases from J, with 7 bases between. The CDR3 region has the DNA TGTGCCAGCAGCTTAGGTTGGTCCACCGGGGAGCTGTTTTTT. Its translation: CASSLGWSTGELFF.

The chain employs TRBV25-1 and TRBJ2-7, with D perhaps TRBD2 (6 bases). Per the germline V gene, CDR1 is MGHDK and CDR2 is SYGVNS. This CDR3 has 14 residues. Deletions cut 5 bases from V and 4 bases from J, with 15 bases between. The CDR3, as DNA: TGTGCCAGCAGTATCGGGGGTCGGGGGTACGAGCAGTACTTC. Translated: CASSIGGRGYEQYF.

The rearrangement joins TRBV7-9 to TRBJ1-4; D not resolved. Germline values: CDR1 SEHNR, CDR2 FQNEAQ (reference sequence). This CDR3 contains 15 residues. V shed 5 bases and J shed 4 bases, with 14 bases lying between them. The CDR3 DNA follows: TGTGCCAGCAGCCAAGCCGAAGGGTATAATGAAAAACTGTTTTTT. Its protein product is CASSQAEGYNEKLFF.

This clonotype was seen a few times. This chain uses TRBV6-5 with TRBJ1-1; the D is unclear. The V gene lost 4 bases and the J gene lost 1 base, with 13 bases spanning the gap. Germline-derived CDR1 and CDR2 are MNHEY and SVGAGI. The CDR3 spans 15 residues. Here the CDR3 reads CASSSPRGKNTEAFF. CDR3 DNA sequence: TGTGCCAGCAGTTCTCCGCGCGGGAAGAACACTGAAGCTTTCTTT.

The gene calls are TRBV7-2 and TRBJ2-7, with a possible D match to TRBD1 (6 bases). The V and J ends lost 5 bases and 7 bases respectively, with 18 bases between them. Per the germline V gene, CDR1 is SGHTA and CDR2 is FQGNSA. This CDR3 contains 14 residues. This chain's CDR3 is CASSHRDTTTEQYF. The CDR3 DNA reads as TGTGCCAGCAGCCACCGGGACACCACCACGGAGCAGTACTTC.

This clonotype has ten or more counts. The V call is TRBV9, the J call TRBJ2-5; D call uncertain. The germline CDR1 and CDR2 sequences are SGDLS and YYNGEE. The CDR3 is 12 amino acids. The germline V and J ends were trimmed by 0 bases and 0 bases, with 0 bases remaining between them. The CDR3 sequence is CASSVDQETQYF. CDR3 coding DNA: TGTGCCAGCAGCGTAGACCAAGAGACCCAGTACTTC.

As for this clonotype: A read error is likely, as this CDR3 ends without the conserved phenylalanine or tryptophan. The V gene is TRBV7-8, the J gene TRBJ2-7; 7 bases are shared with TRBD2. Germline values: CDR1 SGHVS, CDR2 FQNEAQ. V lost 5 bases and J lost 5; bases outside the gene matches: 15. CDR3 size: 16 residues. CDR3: CASSASGTIKGHEQYL. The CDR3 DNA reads TGTGCCAGCAGCGCCTCAGGGACTATAAAGGGACACGAGCAGTACTTG.